Each of the 27 T cell receptor beta chains below was sequenced from the same sample in a study of T cell clones after liver transplantation. Libraries were prepared by immunoSEQ multiplex PCR; TCRdb keeps only in-frame clonotypes and omits some of them. The top ten hold about 20% of the sample, which has more than 1,000 clones, about 40% seen once. Their target antigens are unknown. Proliferating CFSE-low MLR cells were sequenced to define alloreactive TCRbeta sequences. Material for sequencing was CD4+ T cells from cultured PBMCs. The receptor source for this set is a human patient who received a liver transplant. Certain T cells may be donor cells from the graft.

This clone was recorded only once. The germline gene is not matched at one end of the junction; a read error may be the cause. The chain recombines TRBV11-2 with TRBJ1-1; TRBD1 might be the D (5 bases). Germline V gene lookup returns CDR1 SGHAT and CDR2 FQNNGV. This CDR3 comprises 15 residues. CDR3 protein: CASSQEPAGRTEAFF. The CDR3, as DNA: TGCGCCAGCAGCCAGGAGCCGGCGGGGCGAACTGAAGCTTTCTTT.

J is TRBJ2-7 and V is TRBV29-1; a weak D match, TRBD1 (7 bases). Trimming removed 7 bases at V and 4 bases at J, with 8 bases between. The CDR3 totals 10 residues. CDR1 SQVTM and CDR2 ANQGSEA come from the germline V gene. The CDR3: CSAGGYEQYF. CDR3 nucleotides: TGCAGCGCAGGGGGGTACGAGCAGTACTTC.

The genes are TRBV7-2 and TRBJ1-2, with 9 nucleotides matching TRBD1. V lost 1 base to trimming and J lost 8 bases; unmatched junction nucleotides: 8. The V gene's germline CDR1 is SGHTA and CDR2 FQGNSA. The CDR3 is 15 residues long. CDR3 residues: CASSLVPQGAGGYTF. The CDR3 DNA reads TGTGCCAGCAGCTTAGTCCCACAGGGGGCTGGCGGCTACACCTTC.

This chain joins TRBV7-2 and TRBJ2-5, with a tentative D call TRBD2 (6 bases). Per the germline V gene, CDR1 is SGHTA and CDR2 is FQGNSA. This CDR3 comprises 11 residues. V lost 5 bases, J lost 8 bases, and 9 bases lay in between. The CDR3 nucleotides are TGTGCCAGCAGCCCCGGGACTACCCAGTACTTC. It specifies CASSPGTTQYF.

This clone is large. V usage is TRBV11-2 and J usage is TRBJ1-2; D not certain. This CDR3 has 14 amino acids. Germline lookup yields CDR1 SGHAT and CDR2 FQNNGV. V shed 0 bases and J shed 7 bases, with 12 bases lying between them. In DNA form, the CDR3 reads TGTGCCAGCAGCTTAGAACTCCGGGCTGGTGGCTACACCTTC. Translating it yields CASSLELRAGGYTF. Supplemented by reference TRBV11-2 and TRBJ1-2, the full variable domain reads EAGVAQSPRYKIIEKRQSVAFWCNPISGHATLYWYQQILGQGPKLLIQFQNNGVVDDSQLPKDRFSAERLKGVDSTLKIQPAKLEDSAVYLCASSLELRAGGYTFGSGTRLTVV.

This rearrangement joins TRBV7-9 to TRBJ1-2; D possibly corresponds to TRBD1 (5 bases). V lost 3 bases and J lost 4, with 12 bases in between. This CDR3 region has 14 residues. Germline V lookup: CDR1 SEHNR, CDR2 FQNEAQ (reference sequence). The DNA of the CDR3 is TGTGCCAGCAGCTTGGATATAGGGGCCTATGGCTACACCTTC. It translates to CASSLDIGAYGYTF.

V usage is TRBV18 and J usage is TRBJ1-2; D not resolved. CDR1 is KGHSH and CDR2 is LQKENI in the germline V gene. There are 14 residues in the CDR3. With 3 bases removed from V and 4 bases from J, the gap between germline ends came to 12 bases. The CDR3 region is CASSPETDLYGYTF. In DNA, the CDR3 is TGTGCCAGCTCACCCGAGACGGATCTCTATGGCTACACCTTC.

The chain uses TRBV11-2 and TRBJ2-2; 9 nucleotides align to TRBD2. Germline values: CDR1 SGHAT, CDR2 FQNNGV. The CDR3 spans 18 residues. V dropped 1 base and J dropped 4; count of bases not matched to a gene: 10. CDR3 amino acids: CASSLGPLSSGITGELFF. In DNA, the CDR3 is TGTGCCAGCAGCTTAGGCCCATTGTCTAGCGGGATCACCGGGGAGCTGTTTTTT.

This clone is termed large. The rearrangement uses TRBV10-3 and TRBJ1-4; D gene uncertain. CDR3 length: 12 residues. The germline V and J ends were trimmed by 6 bases and 5 bases, with 7 bases remaining between them. Germline CDR1 is ENHRY and CDR2 is SYGVKD. The CDR3 is CAIRAENEKLFF. The CDR3 DNA reads TGTGCCATCAGGGCAGAGAATGAAAAACTGTTTTTT.

In the case of this clone: One end of the junction varies from germline; a read error may be responsible. The CDR3 sequence is CASSFGLAGVSEQYF. CDR3 coding DNA: TGTGCCAGCAGTTTTGGACTAGCGGGAGTCTCCGAGCAGTACTTC. The J gene is TRBJ2-7, the V gene TRBV4-1, with TRBD2 matching 13 bases. This CDR3 has 15 residues. Per the germline V gene, CDR1 is MGHRA and CDR2 is YSYEKL.

By proportion, this clone is medium-sized (0.01 to 0.1%). The chain has TRBV7-3 and TRBJ2-1; 9 bases map to TRBD2. Germline assignment: CDR1 SGHTA and CDR2 FQGTGA. V shed 5 bases, J shed 9 bases, and the junction held 8 bases outside the gene matches. The CDR3 has 14 amino acids. Written as DNA, the CDR3 is TGTGCCAGCAGCCTTAGCGGGAGTGGGGGTGAGCAGTTCTTC. Translation gives CASSLSGSGGEQFF.

By sample fraction, this clone is large. The rearrangement joins TRBV19 to TRBJ1-4; TRBD1 is a possible D gene (6 bases). The V end was cut by 4 bases, the J end by 4 bases, with 13 bases between. Germline CDR1 reads LNHDA; CDR2 reads SQIVND (reference sequence). The CDR3 loop spans 15 amino acids. The CDR3 loop reads CASSNPTGSNEKLFF. The DNA of the CDR3 is TGTGCCAGTAGTAACCCGACAGGCAGTAATGAAAAACTGTTTTTT.

A few counts support this clone. The chain joins TRBV23-1 to TRBJ2-1; D not resolved. TRBV23-1 falls under the ORF class, with uncertain function. The CDR3 is made up of 17 amino acids. V was trimmed by 2 bases and J by 9 bases, leaving 23 bases between them. The CDR3 spells CASSQPHGTPFLSEQFF. DNA for the CDR3: TGCGCCAGCAGTCAACCCCATGGCACCCCCTTTCTTAGTGAGCAGTTCTTC.

The genes are TRBV20-1 and TRBJ2-1; D gene ambiguous. The CDR3 is made up of 11 amino acids. V dropped 1 base and J dropped 10 bases, with 8 bases sitting between them. CDR1 is DFQATT and CDR2 is SNEGSKA in the germline V gene (reference sequence). Here the CDR3 reads CSARVATEQFF. CDR3 nucleotides: TGCAGTGCTAGAGTGGCGACAGAGCAGTTCTTC.

This chain joins TRBV6-5 and TRBJ2-3, with D hard to call. Germline V gives CDR1 MNHEY, CDR2 SVGAGI. With 7 bases removed from V and 2 bases from J, the gap between germline ends came to 7 bases. This CDR3 spans 12 amino acids. CDR3 sequence reads: CASTQSTDTQYF. The CDR3, as DNA: TGTGCCAGCACCCAATCCACAGATACGCAGTATTTT.

This clone showed up just a few times. This chain uses TRBV6-5 with TRBJ2-3; unclear D gene. Germline CDR1 reads MNHEY; CDR2 reads SVGAGI. Trimming took 5 bases from V and 2 from J, leaving 5 bases between them. This CDR3 has 12 amino acids. The CDR3 is CASSLNTDTQYF. In DNA form, the CDR3 reads TGTGCCAGCAGTCTCAACACAGATACGCAGTATTTT.

The CDR3 protein is CASSFSGSGSYNEQFF. The CDR3, as DNA: TGTGCCAGCAGCTTCTCGGGGAGTGGGTCCTACAATGAGCAGTTCTTC. The V and J genes are TRBV7-2 and TRBJ2-1; maybe TRBD2 (5 bases). The CDR3 covers 16 residues. Germline CDR1 reads SGHTA; CDR2 reads FQGNSA. V shed 3 bases and J shed 1 base, with 13 bases lying between them.

The chain carries TRBV7-8 and TRBJ2-3, with 10 bases that match TRBD2. V shed 4 bases, J shed 1 base, and the junction held 5 bases outside the gene matches. The CDR3 has 16 amino acids. CDR1 and CDR2 (germline): SGHVS, FQNEAQ. CDR3 in DNA: TGTGCCAGCAGCTCCTCTCTAGCGGGGGGCACAGATACGCAGTATTTT. This translates into CASSSSLAGGTDTQYF.

The J gene is TRBJ1-2, the V gene TRBV6-6, with 9 bases that match TRBD1. The CDR3 covers 13 residues. Germline V lookup: CDR1 MNHNY, CDR2 SVGAGI (reference sequence). J lost 8 bases, V lost 6 bases, and 7 bases had no gene match. CDR3 residues: CASRPTGGRGYTF. The DNA for the CDR3 is TGTGCCAGCAGGCCAACAGGGGGCCGGGGCTACACCTTC.

The chain combines TRBV7-2 with TRBJ2-7; D not resolved. Germline V gene lookup returns CDR1 SGHTA and CDR2 FQGNSA. The CDR3 has 12 residues. Trimming cost V 1 base and J 7 bases, with 8 bases left between them. CDR3 in DNA: TGTGCCAGCAGCTTAGATTTCTGGGAGCAGTACTTC. It is translated as CASSLDFWEQYF.

By sample fraction, this clone is large (0.1 to 1%). The chain has TRBV19 and TRBJ1-5; perhaps TRBD1 as D (6 bases). CDR1 is LNHDA and CDR2 is SQIVND in the germline V gene (reference sequence). The CDR3 is 14 residues long. Trimming cost V 5 bases and J 4 bases, with 12 bases left between them. In DNA, the CDR3 is TGTGCCAGTAGTTCCGGGACACAAAATCAGCCCCAGCATTTT. As protein: CASSSGTQNQPQHF. The complete variable domain, with remaining parts taken from reference TRBV19 and TRBJ1-5, reads DGGITQSPKYLFRKEGQNVTLSCEQNLNHDAMYWYRQDPGQGLRLIYYSQIVNDFQKGDIAEGYSVSREKKESFPLTVTSAQKNPTAFYLCASSSGTQNQPQHFGDGTRLSIL.

This clone qualifies as large. The V call is TRBV29-1, the J call TRBJ2-3, with D possibly TRBD1 on 6 matching bases. CDR1 is SQVTM and CDR2 is ANQGSEA in the germline V gene. The CDR3 has 14 residues. Trimming removed 6 bases at V and 1 base at J, with 14 bases between. This CDR3 is CSVRGPLRTDTQYF. CDR3 coding DNA: TGCAGCGTCAGGGGTCCTCTTCGCACAGATACGCAGTATTTT.

This clone is deemed large (0.1 to 1%). A read error may account for a junction end that differs from germline. In DNA form, the CDR3 reads TGTGCTAGCAGCTTAGTACCCCAAGAGACCCAGTACTTC. This gives the protein CASSLVPQETQYF. The chain uses TRBV7-7 and TRBJ2-5; no reliable D call. Germline V gene lookup returns CDR1 SSHAT and CDR2 FNYEAQ (reference sequence). The CDR3 is made up of 13 amino acids.

By proportion, this clone is medium-sized. The chain joins TRBV19 to TRBJ1-5; D uncertain. Deletions cut 3 bases from V and 7 bases from J, with 13 bases between. CDR1 and CDR2 (germline): LNHDA, SQIVND (reference sequence). The CDR3 spans 14 residues. CDR3 loop: CASSIPFIGQPQHF. Here the CDR3 DNA reads TGTGCCAGTAGTATCCCTTTTATCGGACAGCCCCAGCATTTT.

This chain connects TRBV15 to TRBJ2-1, with D uncertain. Germline CDR1 reads LNHNV; CDR2 reads YYDKDF (reference sequence). V lost 6 bases and J lost 4, with 7 bases in between. The CDR3 has 12 residues. DNA for the CDR3: TGTGCCACCAGTATACGGTACAATGAGCAGTTCTTC. Amino acids: CATSIRYNEQFF.

This clone is large by share. The chain joins TRBV2 to TRBJ1-2; perhaps TRBD1 as D (6 bases). The CDR3 contains 14 residues. V was clipped by 5 bases and J by 2 bases, with 12 bases between them. Germline V gene data show CDR1 as SNHLY and CDR2 as FYNNEI. Written as DNA, the CDR3 is TGTGCCAGCAGTCAACAGGGCCGAAACTATGGCTACACCTTC. Protein sequence: CASSQQGRNYGYTF.

Within the sample, this clone is large. The chain joins TRBV18 to TRBJ2-2; D may be TRBD1 (6 bases). Trimming stripped 4 bases from V and 0 bases from J, with 12 bases between. From germline, CDR1 is KGHSH and CDR2 LQKENI. This CDR3 has 16 residues. CDR3 bases: TGTGCCAGCTCACTCACGACAGGTTCGAACACCGGGGAGCTGTTTTTT. It is translated as CASSLTTGSNTGELFF.